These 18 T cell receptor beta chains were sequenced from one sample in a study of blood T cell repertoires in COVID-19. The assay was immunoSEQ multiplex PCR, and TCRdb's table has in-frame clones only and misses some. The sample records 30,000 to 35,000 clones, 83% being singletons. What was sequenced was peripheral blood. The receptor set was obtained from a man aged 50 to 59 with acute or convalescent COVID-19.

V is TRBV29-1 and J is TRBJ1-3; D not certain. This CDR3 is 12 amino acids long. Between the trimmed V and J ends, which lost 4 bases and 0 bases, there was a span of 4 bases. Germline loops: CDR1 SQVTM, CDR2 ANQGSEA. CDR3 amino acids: CSVASSGNTIYF. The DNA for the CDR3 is TGCAGCGTTGCCAGCTCTGGAAACACCATATATTTT. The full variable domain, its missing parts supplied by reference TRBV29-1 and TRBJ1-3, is SAVISQKPSRDICQRGTSLTIQCQVDSQVTMMFWYRQQPGQSLTLIATANQGSEATYESGFVIDKFPISRPNLTFSTLTVSNMSPEDSSIYLCSVASSGNTIYFGEGSWLTVV.

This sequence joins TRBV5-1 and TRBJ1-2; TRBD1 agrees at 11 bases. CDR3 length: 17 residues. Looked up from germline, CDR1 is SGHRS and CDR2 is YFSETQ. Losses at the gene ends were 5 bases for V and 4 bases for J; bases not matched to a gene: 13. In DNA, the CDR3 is TGCGCCAGCAGGGCCGGGACAGGGGGATTGGGAAGCTATGGCTACACCTTC. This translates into CASRAGTGGLGSYGYTF.

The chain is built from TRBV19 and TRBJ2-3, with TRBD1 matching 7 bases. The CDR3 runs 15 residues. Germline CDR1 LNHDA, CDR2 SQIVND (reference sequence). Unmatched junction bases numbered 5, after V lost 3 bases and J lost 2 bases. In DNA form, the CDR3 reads TGTGCCAGTAGTATTGGGCAGGGGGACACAGATACGCAGTATTTT. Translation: CASSIGQGDTDTQYF.

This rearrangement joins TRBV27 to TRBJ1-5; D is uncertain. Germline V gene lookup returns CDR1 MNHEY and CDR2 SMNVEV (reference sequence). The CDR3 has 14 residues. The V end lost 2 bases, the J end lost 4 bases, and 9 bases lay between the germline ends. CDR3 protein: CASSLAALNQPQHF. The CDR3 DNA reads TGTGCCAGCAGTTTAGCAGCGTTGAATCAGCCCCAGCATTTT.

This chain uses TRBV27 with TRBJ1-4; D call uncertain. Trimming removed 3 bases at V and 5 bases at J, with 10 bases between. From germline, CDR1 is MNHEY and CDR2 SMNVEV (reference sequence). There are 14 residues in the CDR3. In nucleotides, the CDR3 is TGTGCCAGCAGTTTCGCGGGAAAAAATGAAAAACTGTTTTTT. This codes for CASSFAGKNEKLFF.

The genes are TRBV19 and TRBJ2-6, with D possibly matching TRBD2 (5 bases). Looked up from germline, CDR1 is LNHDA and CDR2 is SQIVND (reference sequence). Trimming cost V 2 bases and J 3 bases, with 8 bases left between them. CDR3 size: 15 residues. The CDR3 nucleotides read TGTGCCAGTAGTATAATCGGGGATGGGGCCAACGTCCTGACTTTC. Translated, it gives CASSIIGDGANVLTF. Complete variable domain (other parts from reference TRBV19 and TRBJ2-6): DGGITQSPKYLFRKEGQNVTLSCEQNLNHDAMYWYRQDPGQGLRLIYYSQIVNDFQKGDIAEGYSVSREKKESFPLTVTSAQKNPTAFYLCASSIIGDGANVLTFGAGSRLTVL.

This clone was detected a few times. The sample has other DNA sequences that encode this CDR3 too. CDR3 DNA: TGCAGCGTTGAAAGGGGATACAATGAGCAGTTCTTC. Protein: CSVERGYNEQFF. The chain is built from TRBV29-1 and TRBJ2-1; perhaps TRBD1 as D (5 bases). The germline V gene has CDR1 SQVTM and CDR2 ANQGSEA. V gave up 2 bases and J gave up 4 bases, with 6 bases separating them. The CDR3 is 12 amino acids.

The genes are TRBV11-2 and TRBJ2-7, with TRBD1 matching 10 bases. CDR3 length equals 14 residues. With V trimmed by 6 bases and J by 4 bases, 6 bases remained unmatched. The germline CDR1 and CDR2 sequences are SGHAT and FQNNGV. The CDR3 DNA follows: TGTGCCAGCAGTCCCGGGACAGGGGCTTACGAGCAGTACTTC. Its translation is CASSPGTGAYEQYF.

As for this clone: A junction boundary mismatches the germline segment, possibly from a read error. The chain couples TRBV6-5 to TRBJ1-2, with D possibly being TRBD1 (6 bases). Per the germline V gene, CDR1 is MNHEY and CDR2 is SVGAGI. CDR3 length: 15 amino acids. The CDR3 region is CASSNSGQRAHGYTF. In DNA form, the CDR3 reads TGTGCCAGCAGTAACTCAGGACAGCGAGCTCATGGCTACACCTTC.

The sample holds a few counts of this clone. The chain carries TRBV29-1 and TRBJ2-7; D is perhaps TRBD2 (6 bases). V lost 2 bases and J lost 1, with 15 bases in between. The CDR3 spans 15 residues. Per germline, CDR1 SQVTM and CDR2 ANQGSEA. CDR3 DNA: TGCAGCGTTGAAAGGGCCGGGACTTCTTCCTACGAGCAGTACTTC. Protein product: CSVERAGTSSYEQYF.

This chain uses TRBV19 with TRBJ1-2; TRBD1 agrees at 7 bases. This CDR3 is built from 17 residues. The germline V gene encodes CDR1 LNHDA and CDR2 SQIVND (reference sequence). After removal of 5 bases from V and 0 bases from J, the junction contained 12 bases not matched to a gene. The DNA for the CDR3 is TGTGCCAGTAGTCCTTCACCCCCACAGGGGTCTAACTATGGCTACACCTTC. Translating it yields CASSPSPPQGSNYGYTF.

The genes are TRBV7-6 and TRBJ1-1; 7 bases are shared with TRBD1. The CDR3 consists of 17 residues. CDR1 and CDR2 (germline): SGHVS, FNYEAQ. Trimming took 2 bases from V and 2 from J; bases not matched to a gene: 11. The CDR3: CASSLWPQGDINTEAFF. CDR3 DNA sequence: TGTGCCAGCAGCTTATGGCCCCAGGGGGATATTAACACTGAAGCTTTCTTT.

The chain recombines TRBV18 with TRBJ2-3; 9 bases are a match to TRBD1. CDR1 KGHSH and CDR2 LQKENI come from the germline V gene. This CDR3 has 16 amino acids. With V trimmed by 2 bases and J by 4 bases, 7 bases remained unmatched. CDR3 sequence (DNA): TGTGCCAGCTCACCATACTGGACAGGGGACCCAGATACGCAGTATTTT. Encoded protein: CASSPYWTGDPDTQYF.

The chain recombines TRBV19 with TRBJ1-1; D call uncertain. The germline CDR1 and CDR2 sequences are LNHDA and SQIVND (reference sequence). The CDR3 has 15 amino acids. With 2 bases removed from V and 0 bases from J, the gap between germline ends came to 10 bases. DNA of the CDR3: TGTGCCAGTAGTATACCCGCAGGTCTGAACACTGAAGCTTTCTTT. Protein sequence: CASSIPAGLNTEAFF.

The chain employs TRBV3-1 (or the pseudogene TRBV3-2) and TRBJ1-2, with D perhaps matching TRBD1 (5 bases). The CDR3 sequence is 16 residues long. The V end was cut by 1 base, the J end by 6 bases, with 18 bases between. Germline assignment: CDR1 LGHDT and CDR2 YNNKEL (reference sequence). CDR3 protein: CASSQVIQGVSDGYTF. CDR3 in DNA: TGTGCCAGCAGCCAAGTCATCCAGGGTGTTTCAGATGGCTACACCTTC.

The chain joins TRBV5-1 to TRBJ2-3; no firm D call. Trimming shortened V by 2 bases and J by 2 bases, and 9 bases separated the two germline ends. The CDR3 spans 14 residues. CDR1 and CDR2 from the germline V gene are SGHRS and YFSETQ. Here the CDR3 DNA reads TGCGCCAGCAGCTTCCTAGGCTCCACAGATACGCAGTATTTT. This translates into CASSFLGSTDTQYF.

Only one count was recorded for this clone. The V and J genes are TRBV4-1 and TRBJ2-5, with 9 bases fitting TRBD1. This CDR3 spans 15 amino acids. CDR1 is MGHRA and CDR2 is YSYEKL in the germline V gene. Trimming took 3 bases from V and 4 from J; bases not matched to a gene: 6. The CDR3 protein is CASSQTGGGGETQYF. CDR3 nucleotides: TGCGCCAGCAGCCAGACAGGGGGGGGCGGAGAGACCCAGTACTTC.

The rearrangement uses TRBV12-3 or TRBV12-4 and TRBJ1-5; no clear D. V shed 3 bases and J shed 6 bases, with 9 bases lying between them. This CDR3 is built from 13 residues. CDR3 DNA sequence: TGTGCCAGCAGTTTGATAGAGGGTCAGCCCCAGCATTTT. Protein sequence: CASSLIEGQPQHF.